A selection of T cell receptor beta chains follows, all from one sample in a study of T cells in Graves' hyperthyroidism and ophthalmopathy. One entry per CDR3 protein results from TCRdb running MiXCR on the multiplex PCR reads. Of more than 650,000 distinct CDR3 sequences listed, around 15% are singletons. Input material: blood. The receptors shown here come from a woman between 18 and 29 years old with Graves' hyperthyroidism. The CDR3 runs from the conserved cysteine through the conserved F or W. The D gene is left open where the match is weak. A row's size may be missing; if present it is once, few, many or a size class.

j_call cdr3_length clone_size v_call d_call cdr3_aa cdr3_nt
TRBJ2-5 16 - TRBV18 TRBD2 CASSPAVLAGTETQYF TGTGCCAGCTCACCCGCGGTGCTAGCGGGAACAGAGACCCAGTACTTC
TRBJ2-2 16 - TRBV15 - CATSSQSRDSAGELFF TGTGCCACCAGCAGCCAATCACGGGACTCAGCCGGGGAGCTGTTTTTT
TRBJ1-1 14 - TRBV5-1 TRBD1 CASSPDRPNTEAFF TGCGCCAGCAGCCCGGACAGGCCGAACACTGAAGCTTTCTTT
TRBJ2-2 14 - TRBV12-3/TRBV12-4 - CASSFLGYTGELFF TGTGCCAGCAGTTTTTTGGGATACACCGGGGAGCTGTTTTTT
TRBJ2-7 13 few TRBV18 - CASSTSRAYEQYF TGTGCCAGCTCCACCTCCCGTGCCTACGAGCAGTACTTC
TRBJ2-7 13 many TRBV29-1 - CSVVRASEYEQYF TGCAGCGTCGTACGGGCCAGCGAGTACGAGCAGTACTTC
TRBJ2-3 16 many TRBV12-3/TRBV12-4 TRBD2 CASVPSGGGPGDTQYF TGTGCCAGCGTCCCCTCGGGGGGGGGCCCGGGAGATACGCAGTATTTT
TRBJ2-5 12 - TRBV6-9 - CASSSPPQTQYF TGTGCCAGCAGTTCCCCCCCCCAGACCCAGTACTTC
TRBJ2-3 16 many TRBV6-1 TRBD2 CASSDGLAGALDTQYF TGTGCCAGCAGTGATGGGCTAGCGGGAGCTTTAGATACGCAGTATTTT
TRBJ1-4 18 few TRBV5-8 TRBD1 CASSSGQVPSATNEKLFF TGTGCCAGCAGCTCCGGACAGGTCCCCTCTGCAACTAATGAAAAACTGTTTTTT
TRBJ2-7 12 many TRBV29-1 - CSAESGSYEQYF TGCAGCGCCGAGTCAGGGTCCTACGAGCAGTACTTC
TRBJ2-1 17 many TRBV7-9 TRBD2 CASSSGLAGPSRDEQFF TGTGCCAGCAGCTCGGGACTAGCGGGACCTTCTCGGGATGAGCAGTTCTTC
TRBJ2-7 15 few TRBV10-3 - CAISNRERVGGEQYF TGTGCCATCAGTAACCGGGAGAGGGTGGGAGGAGAGCAGTACTTC
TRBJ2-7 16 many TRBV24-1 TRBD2 CATSDLSPSGSYEQYF TGTGCCACCAGTGATTTAAGTCCTAGCGGGAGCTACGAGCAGTACTTC
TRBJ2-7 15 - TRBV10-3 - CAISESGGTAYEQYF TGTGCCATCAGTGAGTCCGGTGGGACGGCCTACGAGCAGTACTTC
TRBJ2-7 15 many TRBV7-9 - CASSLTEPEIYEQYF TGTGCCAGCAGCTTAACCGAGCCGGAGATCTACGAGCAGTACTTC
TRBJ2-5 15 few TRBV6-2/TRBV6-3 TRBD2 CASSYQRDPIETQYF TGTGCCAGCAGTTATCAGCGGGACCCCATAGAGACCCAGTACTTC
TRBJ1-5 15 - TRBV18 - CASSLPVPRGQPQHF TGTGCCAGCTCACTCCCGGTCCCGCGCGGTCAGCCCCAGCATTTT
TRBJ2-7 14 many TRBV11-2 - CASSSRREPYEQYF TGTGCCAGCAGCTCCCGCCGGGAGCCCTACGAGCAGTACTTC
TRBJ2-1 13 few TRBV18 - CASSGSAYNEQFF TGTGCCAGCTCAGGCAGCGCCTACAATGAGCAGTTCTTC
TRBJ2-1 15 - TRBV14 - CASSQVITGAGEQFF TGTGCCAGCAGCCAAGTAATAACGGGGGCGGGGGAGCAGTTCTTC
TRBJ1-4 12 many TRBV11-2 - CASSFLNEKLFF TGTGCCAGCAGCTTTCTTAATGAAAAACTGTTTTTT
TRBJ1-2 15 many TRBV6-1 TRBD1 CASWGKGGLNYGYTF TGTGCCAGCTGGGGAAAAGGGGGCCTTAACTATGGCTACACCTTC
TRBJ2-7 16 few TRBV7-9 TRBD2 CASSATSGSLSYEQYF TGTGCCAGCAGCGCGACTAGCGGGAGCCTCTCCTACGAGCAGTACTTC
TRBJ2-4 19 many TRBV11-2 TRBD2 CASSLRKAGVKRAKNIQYF TGTGCCAGCAGCTTGAGAAAGGCGGGAGTCAAAAGGGCCAAAAACATTCAGTACTTC
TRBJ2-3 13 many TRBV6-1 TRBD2 CASSSSGRDTQYF TGTGCCAGCAGTTCTAGCGGGAGGGATACGCAGTATTTT
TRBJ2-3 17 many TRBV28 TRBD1 CASSFEPGQGAGDTQYF TGTGCCAGCAGTTTCGAACCGGGACAGGGGGCTGGGGATACGCAGTATTTT
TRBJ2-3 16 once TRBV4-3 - CASSQETPLSTDTQYF TGCGCCAGCAGCCAAGAGACTCCCCTGAGCACAGATACGCAGTATTTT
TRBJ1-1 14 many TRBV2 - CASSSYRVDTEAFF TGTGCCAGCAGTTCCTACAGGGTCGACACTGAAGCTTTCTTT
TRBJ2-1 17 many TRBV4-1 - CASSQGWVPRPYNEQFF TGCGCCAGCAGCCAAGGTTGGGTCCCTCGTCCCTACAATGAGCAGTTCTTC
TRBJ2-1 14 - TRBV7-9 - CAGTKPVAPDEQFF TGTGCCGGCACTAAACCGGTAGCGCCGGATGAGCAGTTCTTC
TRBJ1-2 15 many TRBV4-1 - CASSQGRDRFYGYTF TGCGCCAGCAGCCAAGGACGAGACCGATTCTATGGCTACACCTTC
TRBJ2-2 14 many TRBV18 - CASSPPPMAVELFF TGTGCCAGCTCACCACCCCCGATGGCCGTGGAGCTGTTTTTT
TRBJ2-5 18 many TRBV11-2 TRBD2 CASSSKVRLLAGQETQYF TGTGCCAGCAGCTCAAAGGTCCGGTTACTAGCGGGACAAGAGACCCAGTACTTC
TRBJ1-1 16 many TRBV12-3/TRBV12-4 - CASRPITSGANTEAFF TGTGCCAGCAGGCCAATTACTTCGGGAGCGAACACTGAAGCTTTCTTT
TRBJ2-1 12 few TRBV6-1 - CASCRDLGEQFF TGTGCCAGCTGCAGGGACCTGGGTGAGCAGTTCTTC